Below, 18 T cell receptor beta chains from the same sample are listed, as sequenced in a study of PD-1 blockade in classical Hodgkin lymphoma. The method was immunoSEQ multiplex PCR; TCRdb's version includes in-frame clones alone and lacks a portion of them. The data show about 33,000 clones, around 94% seen once. Time point meaning: newly diagnosed, previously untreated cHL patient sample. Material: peripheral blood mononuclear cells (PBMCs). These receptors all stem from a human donor with classical Hodgkin lymphoma.

The chain links TRBV11-3 to TRBJ2-1; TRBD2 might be the D (5 bases). CDR3 length: 13 amino acids. The germline V and J ends were trimmed by 3 bases and 4 bases, with 7 bases remaining between them. Germline V CDR1 and CDR2: SGHNT, YENEEA. CDR3 nucleotides: TGTGCCAGCAGCTTGTCGGGGTACAATGAGCAGTTCTTC. Translation gives CASSLSGYNEQFF.

The rearrangement uses TRBV5-4 and TRBJ1-2, with 7 bases identical to TRBD1. Germline lookup yields CDR1 SGHNT and CDR2 YYREEE (reference sequence). This CDR3 region has 13 residues. Trimming took 4 bases from V and 4 from J; bases not matched to a gene: 4. CDR3 sequence: CASSEGGLYGYTF. CDR3 DNA: TGTGCCAGCAGCGAAGGGGGCCTCTATGGCTACACCTTC.

This clone was seen a single time. The chain is built from TRBV2 and TRBJ2-5, with D perhaps matching TRBD1 (6 bases). Looked up from germline, CDR1 is SNHLY and CDR2 is FYNNEI. Trimming cost V 4 bases and J 4 bases, with 13 bases left between them. This CDR3 has 14 amino acids. This CDR3 reads CASSGTVRRETQYF. The CDR3 coding sequence is TGTGCCAGCAGTGGGACAGTTAGACGAGAGACCCAGTACTTC.

The chain is built from TRBV4-1 and TRBJ2-2, with a tentative D call TRBD1 (6 bases). Deletions cut 0 bases from V and 0 bases from J, with 14 bases between. This CDR3 is built from 18 residues. Germline assignment: CDR1 MGHRA and CDR2 YSYEKL. CDR3 loop: CASSQETGNYANTGELFF. The CDR3 DNA is TGCGCCAGCAGCCAAGAGACAGGAAACTACGCGAACACCGGGGAGCTGTTTTTT.

This chain connects TRBV5-1 to TRBJ2-3; D might be TRBD2 (6 bases). V lost 4 bases to trimming and J lost 1 base, with 16 bases between them. CDR1 and CDR2 (germline): SGHRS, YFSETQ. The CDR3 covers 16 residues. CDR3 DNA: TGCGCCAGCAGCCGCGGGGCCGCCCGGGGCACAGATACGCAGTATTTT. This gives the protein CASSRGAARGTDTQYF.

This clone occurred once. This sequence joins TRBV2 and TRBJ2-7; D possibly uses TRBD1 or TRBD2 (5 bases each). CDR3 length equals 15 residues. V was shortened by 10 bases and J by 3 bases, with 22 bases between the two germline ends. Germline values: CDR1 SNHLY, CDR2 FYNNEI. The CDR3 is CAITIRGVGGYEQYF. The CDR3 bases are TGTGCCATTACAATCCGAGGGGTAGGAGGCTACGAGCAGTACTTC.

This chain links TRBV7-6 with TRBJ2-3; tentative D call: TRBD2 (7 bases). Per the germline V gene, CDR1 is SGHVS and CDR2 is FNYEAQ. Trimming took 5 bases from V and 10 from J, leaving 13 bases between them. The CDR3 runs 12 residues. The CDR3 nucleotides read TGTGCCAGCAGCAGTAGGGAGGGGGCGCAGTATTTT. Translation gives CASSSREGAQYF.

The chain has TRBV11-2 and TRBJ2-7; 7 bases line up with TRBD2. Germline CDR1 and CDR2: SGHAT and FQNNGV. V dropped 5 bases and J dropped 3; count of bases not matched to a gene: 13. CDR3 size: 16 residues. Here the CDR3 reads CASSPLSGRVRYEQYF. Written as DNA, the CDR3 is TGTGCCAGCAGCCCCTTATCGGGGAGGGTACGCTACGAGCAGTACTTC.

The V call is TRBV27, the J call TRBJ2-1; unclear D gene. The CDR3 is 12 residues long. Per the germline V gene, CDR1 is MNHEY and CDR2 is SMNVEV (reference sequence). The V and J ends lost 3 bases and 4 bases respectively, with 4 bases between them. The CDR3 protein is CASSFLYNEQFF. CDR3 DNA sequence: TGTGCCAGCAGTTTTCTGTACAATGAGCAGTTCTTC.

The chain employs TRBV29-1 and TRBJ2-3; D is unresolved. The CDR3 totals 15 residues. The germline gives CDR1 SQVTM, CDR2 ANQGSEA. Trimming left V 7 bases short and J 1 base short, with 18 bases between. CDR3: CSAAPGGLGTDTQYF. The CDR3 DNA sequence: TGCAGCGCCGCCCCCGGTGGATTGGGCACAGATACGCAGTATTTT.

The J gene is TRBJ2-1, the V gene TRBV29-1; D remains ambiguous. Germline V gene lookup returns CDR1 SQVTM and CDR2 ANQGSEA. The CDR3 is made up of 17 amino acids. V was clipped by 1 base and J by 0 bases, with 16 bases between them. CDR3 in amino acids: CSVEVLRLTGSYNEQFF. DNA of the CDR3: TGCAGCGTTGAAGTTCTCCGCCTGACTGGCTCCTACAATGAGCAGTTCTTC.

The chain recombines TRBV5-5 with TRBJ1-4, with 9 bases lining up with TRBD1. The trim removed 3 bases at V and 5 bases at J, leaving 8 bases unmatched. This CDR3 is 16 amino acids long. Germline CDR1 is SGHKS and CDR2 is YYEKEE (reference sequence). The CDR3 bases are TGTGCCAGCAGCTCCGGGACAGGGTTTCTAAATGAAAAACTGTTTTTT. Translation gives CASSSGTGFLNEKLFF. The whole variable domain, remainder taken from reference TRBV5-5 and TRBJ1-4, is DAGVTQSPTHLIKTRGQQVTLRCSPISGHKSVSWYQQVLGQGPQFIFQYYEKEERGRGNFPDRFSARQFPNYSSELNVNALLLGDSALYLCASSSGTGFLNEKLFFGSGTQLSVL.

This chain links TRBV6-5 with TRBJ1-1, with 8 positions matching TRBD1. V dropped 6 bases and J dropped 6; count of bases not matched to a gene: 9. Germline V gene data show CDR1 as MNHEY and CDR2 as SVGAGI. This CDR3 contains 14 residues. As DNA, the CDR3 is TGTGCCAGCAGAAGACAGGGGTGGGTCTCTGAAGCTTTCTTT. Its protein product is CASRRQGWVSEAFF.

This chain uses TRBV5-4 with TRBJ1-1; D is undetermined. The CDR3 runs 15 residues. The V gene lost 3 bases and the J gene lost 3 bases, with 15 bases spanning the gap. Germline V gene sequence: CDR1 SGHNT, CDR2 YYREEE (reference sequence). The CDR3 here is CASSSTGIGDTEAFF. CDR3 nucleotides: TGTGCCAGCAGCTCTACGGGGATTGGCGACACTGAAGCTTTCTTT.

This sequence joins TRBV7-8 and TRBJ2-1; 9 positions agree with TRBD2. The length of the CDR3 is 15 residues. CDR1 is SGHVS and CDR2 is FQNEAQ in the germline V gene. The junction had 6 bases not matched to a gene; V was cut back by 5 bases and J by 4 bases. The CDR3: CASSPTSGLYNEQFF. The CDR3 DNA reads TGTGCCAGCAGCCCCACTAGCGGGTTATACAATGAGCAGTTCTTC.

V is TRBV7-9 and J is TRBJ2-7; 9 bases are a match to TRBD1. CDR3 size: 16 residues. Germline CDR1 SEHNR, CDR2 FQNEAQ (reference sequence). V shed 5 bases and J 2 bases; nucleotides not matched to a gene: 10. The chain's CDR3 is CASSPPDRGPTYEQYF. The CDR3 coding sequence is TGTGCCAGCAGCCCCCCGGACAGGGGACCTACCTACGAGCAGTACTTC.

The chain employs TRBV5-4 and TRBJ2-1, with D uncertain. Germline-derived CDR1 and CDR2 are SGHNT and YYREEE (reference sequence). The CDR3 consists of 15 residues. V was pared by 0 bases and J by 5 bases, with 12 bases between. The CDR3 sequence: CASSLELQQHNEQFF. The CDR3, as DNA: TGTGCCAGCAGCTTGGAGTTGCAACAGCACAATGAGCAGTTCTTC.

V is TRBV4-1 and J is TRBJ2-1, with TRBD1 matching over 12 bases. The length of the CDR3 is 15 residues. The junction had 6 bases not matched to a gene; V was cut back by 3 bases and J by 9 bases. Germline V gene data show CDR1 as MGHRA and CDR2 as YSYEKL. The CDR3 loop reads CASSHPGQGAIEQFF. The DNA for the CDR3 is TGCGCCAGCAGCCATCCGGGACAGGGGGCGATTGAGCAGTTCTTC.